The clone carrying this T cell receptor (beta chain) turned up a few times. Next came a second PCR, run for about 7 to 12 cycles, which used a sample-barcoded 5' primer along with a J-beta primer mix. From the 5' RACE reads, TCRdb called clonotypes with MiXCR, one entry per CDR3 protein. The top ten clones hold roughly 12% of a sample with 800,000 to 1,000,000 distinct CDR3 sequences, roughly 52% of them seen once. This CDR3 comprises 15 residues. Trimming took 4 bases from V and 10 from J, leaving 19 bases between them. CDR1 and CDR2 from the germline V gene are MNHEY and SVGAGI. This record belongs to a study of blood T cells in healthy people across ages.

V gene TRBV6-5 combines with J gene TRBJ1-4; D is undetermined. Sequences were obtained from blood. The sequence derives from a man under 40 in good health. CDR3 in amino acids: CASSSLIGELGKLFF. DNA of the CDR3: TGTGCCAGCAGTTCCCTGATCGGGGAGTTAGGAAAACTGTTTTTT.